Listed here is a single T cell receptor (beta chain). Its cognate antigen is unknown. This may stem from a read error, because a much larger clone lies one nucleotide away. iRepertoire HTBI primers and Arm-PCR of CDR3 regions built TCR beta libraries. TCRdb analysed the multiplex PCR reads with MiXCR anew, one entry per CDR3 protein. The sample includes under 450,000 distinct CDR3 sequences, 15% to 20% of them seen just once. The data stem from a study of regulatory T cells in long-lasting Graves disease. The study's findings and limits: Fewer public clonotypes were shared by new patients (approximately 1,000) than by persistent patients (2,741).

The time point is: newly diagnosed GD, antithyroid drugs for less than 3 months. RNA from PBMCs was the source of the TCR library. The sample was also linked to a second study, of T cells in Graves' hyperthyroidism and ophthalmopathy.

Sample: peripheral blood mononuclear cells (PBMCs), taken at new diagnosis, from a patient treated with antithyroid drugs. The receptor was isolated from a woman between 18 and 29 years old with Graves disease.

The CDR3 region is CAGSLWGERAYNEQFF. As DNA, the CDR3 is TGTGCCGGCAGTTTATGGGGGGAGAGGGCTTACAATGAGCAGTTCTTC. The chain links TRBV28 to TRBJ2-1; possibly TRBD2 for D (6 bases). CDR1 and CDR2 from the germline V gene are MDHEN and SYDVKM. The CDR3 contains 16 residues.